These 18 T cell receptor beta chains were all obtained from the same sample, sequenced in a study of T cell responses to AZD1222 COVID-19 vaccine. Using immunoSEQ multiplex PCR, the repertoire was profiled, and TCRdb retains in-frame clones only, with some absent. Here the sample spans roughly 150,000 clones, about nine tenths being singletons. This specimen was peripheral blood, taken on day 0 of AZD1222 vaccination. These receptors all come from an adult in good health.

The V gene is TRBV25-1, the J gene TRBJ2-7; no clear D. The germline gives CDR1 MGHDK, CDR2 SYGVNS. Trimming shortened V by 3 bases and J by 0 bases, and 12 bases separated the two germline ends. The CDR3 has 15 residues. The DNA of the CDR3 is TGTGCCAGCAGTGACCGTTCGACGGACTCCTACGAGCAGTACTTC. This translates into CASSDRSTDSYEQYF.

This chain connects TRBV28 to TRBJ2-5, with no clear D. In germline, CDR1 is MDHEN, CDR2 SYDVKM. The CDR3 length is 14 residues. Trimming took off 5 bases at V and 2 bases at J, with 12 bases between the two ends. The CDR3 nucleotides read TGTGCCAGCAGTCCACGGCATCGACAAGAGACCCAGTACTTC. It specifies CASSPRHRQETQYF.

The J gene is TRBJ2-3, the V gene TRBV11-1, with 9 bases matching TRBD1. CDR3 size: 15 residues. Germline V lookup: CDR1 SGHAT, CDR2 FQDESV (reference sequence). The J segment lost 2 bases and the V segment lost 3 bases, leaving 3 bases of the junction unmatched. The CDR3 bases are TGTGCCAGCAGCTTCGGGGACAGGGACACAGATACGCAGTATTTT. It specifies CASSFGDRDTDTQYF.

CDR3 bases: TGTGCCAGCAGTCAAAAACAGGGGTTGGGTGGCTACACCTTC. It encodes CASSQKQGLGGYTF. The J gene is TRBJ1-2, the V gene TRBV27, with 7 nucleotides matching TRBD1. This CDR3 region has 14 residues. The germline gives CDR1 MNHEY, CDR2 SMNVEV (reference sequence). The J segment lost 7 bases and the V segment lost 5 bases, leaving 10 bases of the junction unmatched.

The genes are TRBV13 and TRBJ1-1; D gene uncertain. Between the trimmed V and J ends, which lost 2 bases and 4 bases, there was a span of 11 bases. This CDR3 comprises 14 residues. CDR1 and CDR2 (germline): PRHDT, FYEKMQ (reference sequence). CDR3 protein: CASSLTEGGTEAFF. In DNA, the CDR3 is TGTGCCAGCAGCTTAACTGAGGGAGGCACTGAAGCTTTCTTT.

V is TRBV7-9 and J is TRBJ2-1; D remains unclear. V was shortened by 3 bases and J by 1 base, with 10 bases between the two germline ends. Germline V gene lookup returns CDR1 SEHNR and CDR2 FQNEAQ (reference sequence). The CDR3 length is 15 residues. The CDR3 DNA reads as TGTGCCAGCAGCTTGACCGATCCATCCTACAATGAGCAGTTCTTC. Translated, it gives CASSLTDPSYNEQFF.

This chain joins TRBV5-4 and TRBJ2-6; the D is unclear. This CDR3 has 17 residues. V was trimmed by 4 bases and J by 1 base, leaving 15 bases between them. The germline CDR1 and CDR2 sequences are SGHNT and YYREEE (reference sequence). The CDR3 is CASSPLVMGSGANVLTF. The CDR3 DNA is TGTGCCAGCAGCCCTTTAGTTATGGGTTCTGGGGCCAACGTCCTGACTTTC.

The chain links TRBV7-8 to TRBJ2-6; D uncertain. The CDR3 length is 16 residues. Germline CDR1 reads SGHVS; CDR2 reads FQNEAQ. V was clipped by 6 bases and J by 0 bases, with 12 bases between them. The CDR3 nucleotides are TGTGCCAGCAGGAAAAACGTCGTCTCTGGGGCCAACGTCCTGACTTTC. Amino acids: CASRKNVVSGANVLTF.

The chain joins TRBV9 to TRBJ1-1; D remains ambiguous. Trimming left V 4 bases short and J 3 bases short, with 19 bases between. The CDR3 extends over 16 amino acids. From germline, CDR1 is SGDLS and CDR2 YYNGEE. DNA of the CDR3: TGTGCCAGCAGCTACGGACTCCTCGGTCCCGACACTGAAGCTTTCTTT. Translating it yields CASSYGLLGPDTEAFF.

The chain carries TRBV10-3 and TRBJ2-7; D uncertain. Trimming cost V 6 bases and J 7 bases, with 10 bases left between them. Germline loops: CDR1 ENHRY, CDR2 SYGVKD. This CDR3 comprises 11 residues. CDR3 sequence (DNA): TGTGCCATCAGAAATCAGAGAGAGCAGTACTTC. This sequence encodes CAIRNQREQYF.

The CDR3 spells CASSLSGGREQYF. In DNA, the CDR3 is TGTGCCAGCAGTTTATCTGGGGGTCGGGAGCAGTACTTC. This chain uses TRBV27 with TRBJ2-7, with D possibly called TRBD1 or TRBD2 (5 bases each). CDR1 and CDR2 (germline): MNHEY, SMNVEV (reference sequence). The V gene lost 0 bases and the J gene lost 7 bases, with 10 bases spanning the gap. The CDR3 is 13 amino acids.

V usage is TRBV19 and J usage is TRBJ1-5; possibly TRBD1 for D (5 bases). Germline V gene sequence: CDR1 LNHDA, CDR2 SQIVND (reference sequence). Trimming removed 0 bases from V and 3 bases from J, with 12 bases in between. The CDR3 sequence is 16 residues long. CDR3 coding DNA: TGTGCCAGTAGTATAGATTGGTTGGGGACCAATCAGCCCCAGCATTTT. Protein: CASSIDWLGTNQPQHF.

V usage is TRBV19 and J usage is TRBJ1-4; 7 nucleotides agree with TRBD1. Looked up from germline, CDR1 is LNHDA and CDR2 is SQIVND (reference sequence). CDR3 length: 15 residues. J gave up 5 bases and V 3 bases, and 6 bases lay outside the gene matches. CDR3 nucleotide sequence: TGTGCCAGTAGTATGGGACAGAACTCAAATGAAAAACTGTTTTTT. Its protein is CASSMGQNSNEKLFF.

Only one count was recorded for this clone. The chain recombines TRBV6-5 with TRBJ1-2, with 7 nucleotides matching TRBD1. V trimming: 6 bases; J trimming: 7 bases; junction bases outside the gene matches: 5. From germline, CDR1 is MNHEY and CDR2 SVGAGI. This CDR3 is built from 12 residues. DNA of the CDR3: TGTGCCAGCAGACCAACAGGGGTTGGCTACACCTTC. Its translation is CASRPTGVGYTF.

The chain combines TRBV27 with TRBJ1-5, with 7 bases fitting TRBD1. The CDR3 has 14 residues. After removal of 2 bases from V and 2 bases from J, the junction contained 0 bases not matched to a gene. CDR1 and CDR2 from the germline V gene are MNHEY and SMNVEV (reference sequence). CDR3: CASSLQGGNQPQHF. CDR3 bases: TGTGCCAGCAGTTTACAGGGGGGCAATCAGCCCCAGCATTTT.

This chain connects TRBV11-1 to TRBJ2-7; D might be TRBD1 or TRBD2, each matching 5 bases. Germline CDR1 is SGHAT and CDR2 is FQDESV (reference sequence). The CDR3 runs to 14 residues. The V and J ends lost 5 bases and 3 bases respectively, with 14 bases between them. CDR3 in amino acids: CASSPGTLLYEQYF. The CDR3, as DNA: TGTGCCAGCAGCCCAGGGACCCTACTCTACGAGCAGTACTTC. Filled out from reference TRBV11-1 and TRBJ2-7, the complete variable domain reads EAEVAQSPRYKITEKSQAVAFWCDPISGHATLYWYRQILGQGPELLVQFQDESVVDDSQLPKDRFSAERLKGVDSTLKIQPAELGDSAMYLCASSPGTLLYEQYFGPGTRLTVT.

The CDR3 region has the DNA TGTGCCAGTAAAGCAGGGGGGAAAACTGAAGCTTTCTTT. It codes for CASKAGGKTEAFF. This chain connects TRBV19 to TRBJ1-1; 7 positions agree with TRBD1. Germline CDR1 reads LNHDA; CDR2 reads SQIVND (reference sequence). The CDR3 is 13 amino acids. After removal of 7 bases from V and 5 bases from J, the junction contained 7 bases not matched to a gene. Using reference TRBV19 and TRBJ1-1 for the parts outside the CDR3, the full variable domain is DGGITQSPKYLFRKEGQNVTLSCEQNLNHDAMYWYRQDPGQGLRLIYYSQIVNDFQKGDIAEGYSVSREKKESFPLTVTSAQKNPTAFYLCASKAGGKTEAFFGQGTRLTVV.

DNA for the CDR3: TGTGCCAGCAGCTTGCGGCAGGCCTCTACCTACGAGCAGTACTTC. It encodes CASSLRQASTYEQYF. The chain couples TRBV5-8 to TRBJ2-7; no clear D. The CDR3 is 15 residues long. Germline values: CDR1 SGHTS, CDR2 YDEGEE. Trimming removed 1 base at V and 2 bases at J, with 13 bases between.